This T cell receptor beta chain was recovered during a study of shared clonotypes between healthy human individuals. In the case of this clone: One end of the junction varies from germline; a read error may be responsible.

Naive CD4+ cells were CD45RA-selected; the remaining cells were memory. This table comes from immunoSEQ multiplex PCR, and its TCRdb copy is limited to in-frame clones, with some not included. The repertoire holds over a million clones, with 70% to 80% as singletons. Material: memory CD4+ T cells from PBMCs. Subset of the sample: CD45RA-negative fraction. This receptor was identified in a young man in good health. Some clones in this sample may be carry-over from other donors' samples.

CDR3 DNA: TGCAGTGCTAGAGTTACGGGACAGGCTACCTTT. Residues: CSARVTGQATF. The rearrangement links TRBV20-1 to TRBJ1-5; 8 nucleotides agree with TRBD1. The CDR3 is 11 residues long. Germline V CDR1 and CDR2: DFQATT, SNEGSKA (reference sequence).